Listed below are T cell receptor beta chains from one sample, sequenced in a study of T cells in localized non-small cell lung cancer. TCRdb's copy holds only in-frame clones and misses some; the assay was immunoSEQ multiplex PCR. This sample has about 36,000 clones, with roughly 87% found just once. Sequences were derived from peripheral blood, sampled before any cancer treatment. The receptors were sampled from a woman aged 40-69 years with stage I lung adenocarcinoma. Each CDR3 is given with its conserved first and last residue. The order of the fields is V gene, J gene, clone size, D gene, CDR3 DNA, CDR3 protein. A D gene is named only where the DNA matches it firmly. Clone size is shown for a subset of rows, as once, few, many or a class of expanded clone.

TRBV7-3,TRBJ2-1,-,-,TGTGCCAGCAGCTTTCTAGTCACGGGGCCCAATGAGCAGTTCTTC,CASSFLVTGPNEQFF
TRBV7-2,TRBJ2-1,-,-,TGTGCCAGCAGCTTGTTTCGACAGAATGAGCAGTTCTTC,CASSLFRQNEQFF
TRBV5-8,TRBJ2-3,-,-,TGTGCCAGCAGCTTGTTAGTTGCGCAGTATTTT,CASSLLVAQYF
TRBV6-1,TRBJ1-5,-,-,TGTGCCAGCACTTTGGAGGGATATAGCAATCAGCCCCAGCATTTT,CASTLEGYSNQPQHF
TRBV6-5,TRBJ1-6,-,-,TGTGCCAGCAGTTGGGGTGGCTCCTATAATTCACCCCTCCACTTT,CASSWGGSYNSPLHF
TRBV11-2,TRBJ2-5,-,-,TGTGCCAGCAGCTCCGGTGGAGGGGGCCAGTACTTC,CASSSGGGGQYF
TRBV4-2,TRBJ1-4,once,TRBD1,TGTGCCAGCAGCCAGTACAGGGGGCGGGGGAATGAAAAACTGTTTTTT,CASSQYRGRGNEKLFF
TRBV28,TRBJ2-4,-,-,TGTGCCAGCAGTCAGACAGTTATAGCCAAAAACATTCAGTACTTC,CASSQTVIAKNIQYF
TRBV2,TRBJ2-2,-,-,TGTGCCAGCAGTGAAGGGGCCCCAGAGTACGGGGAGCTGTTTTTT,CASSEGAPEYGELFF
TRBV7-2,TRBJ2-7,-,TRBD1,TGTGCCAGCAGCCCTCGGACAGGGATAACCCTTTTCTTC,CASSPRTGITLFF
TRBV7-8,TRBJ2-6,-,-,TGTGCCAGCAGCTGGTTGCGAGGATCTGGCGGGGCCAACGTCCTGACTTTC,CASSWLRGSGGANVLTF
TRBV4-3,TRBJ2-3,-,TRBD2,TGCGCCAGCAGCCAAGAGGGCCCGGGACTAGAGTTGACAGATACGCAGTATTTT,CASSQEGPGLELTDTQYF
TRBV2,TRBJ1-6,-,TRBD1,TGTGCCAGCAGTGAGACAGGGGGGAATAATTCACCCCTCCACTTT,CASSETGGNNSPLHF
TRBV4-1,TRBJ1-3,-,-,TGCGCCAGCAGCCAAGCAAGAGGGGGAGTCGGTGGAAACACCATATATTTT,CASSQARGGVGGNTIYF
TRBV30,TRBJ2-5,once,-,TGTGCCTGGAGTAAGGGGCGAGAGACCCAGTACTTC,CAWSKGRETQYF
TRBV4-1,TRBJ2-7,-,-,TGCGCCAGCAGCCAAGTGGGAGTGCAGGGGAAGCAGTACTTC,CASSQVGVQGKQYF
TRBV6-5,TRBJ1-6,-,-,TGTGCCAGCAGTTACGGGATGTTGGGTTCACCCCTCCACTTT,CASSYGMLGSPLHF
TRBV13,TRBJ2-7,once,-,TGTGCCAGCAGCTCGTCTAGAGGGGTCTACGAGCAGTACTTC,CASSSSRGVYEQYF
TRBV2,TRBJ1-2,-,-,TGTGCCAGCAGGAAAGAGTCCGGCGGTGGCTACACCTTC,CASRKESGGGYTF
TRBV6-6,TRBJ2-1,-,-,TGTGCCAGCAGTACCCTGGGGGTTGAGCAGTTCTTC,CASSTLGVEQFF
TRBV21-1,TRBJ2-5,-,-,TGTGCCAGCATACCCGGGACAGGGGAAGAGACCCAGTACTTC,CASIPGTGEETQYF
TRBV5-8,TRBJ2-3,-,TRBD1,TGTGCCAGCAGCCGAAGGACAGGGGGCACAGATACGCAGTATTTT,CASSRRTGGTDTQYF
TRBV19,TRBJ1-5,-,-,TGTGCCAGTAATTTTGGGACCCTTAATCAGCCCCAGCATTTT,CASNFGTLNQPQHF
TRBV6-6,TRBJ2-5,-,TRBD1,TGTGCCAGCAGTTACTCCAGGGGGTATCAAGAGACCCAGTACTTC,CASSYSRGYQETQYF
TRBV15,TRBJ1-5,-,-,TGTGCCACCAGCCACGGCCAACAGGGAGTAAGTCAGCCCCAGCATTTT,CATSHGQQGVSQPQHF
TRBV6-1,TRBJ2-5,-,TRBD1,TGTGCCAGCAGCCGGACAGGGAGGGAGACCCAGTACTTC,CASSRTGRETQYF
TRBV18,TRBJ2-7,few,-,TGTGCCAGCTCACTCCGGCAGGGGAGGGCCTCCTACGAGCAGTACTTC,CASSLRQGRASYEQYF
TRBV19,TRBJ1-5,-,-,TGTGCCAGTAGTATGAGGCAGGGAAATCAGCCCCAGCATTTT,CASSMRQGNQPQHF
TRBV4-3,TRBJ1-2,-,TRBD1,TGCGCCAGCAGCCAAGATTGGGGGACAGCTAACTATGGCTACACCTTC,CASSQDWGTANYGYTF
TRBV10-3,TRBJ1-3,-,-,TGTGCCATCAGTGGCCCTTCTGGAAACACCATATATTTT,CAISGPSGNTIYF
TRBV4-1,TRBJ1-4,-,-,TGCGCCAGCAGCCAAGCCCTGGGGGGGGATGAAAAACTGTTTTTT,CASSQALGGDEKLFF
TRBV6-6,TRBJ1-1,-,TRBD1,TGTGCCAGCAGTTTGGACAGGGGATACACTGAAGCTTTCTTT,CASSLDRGYTEAFF
TRBV5-1,TRBJ1-2,-,-,TGCGCCAGCAGCTTGGTTCGTCAGGGCGAGTACACCTTC,CASSLVRQGEYTF
TRBV6-1,TRBJ2-7,-,-,TGTGCCAGCAGATTATACGGTTACGAGCAGTACTTC,CASRLYGYEQYF
TRBV5-4,TRBJ2-7,-,TRBD1,TGTGCCAGCAGCTCCCTTTTGGGGACAGCTATCGATGAGCAGTACTTC,CASSSLLGTAIDEQYF
TRBV18,TRBJ1-6,-,-,TGTGCCAGCTCACAGGGGTATAATTCACCCCTCCACTTT,CASSQGYNSPLHF
TRBV4-1,TRBJ1-2,-,TRBD1,TGCGCCAGCAGCCTATACGACAGGGTTCATGGCTACACCTTC,CASSLYDRVHGYTF
TRBV18,TRBJ2-7,-,-,TGTGCCAGCTCCTCAAGTGAGGAGCAGTACTTC,CASSSSEEQYF
TRBV10-3,TRBJ1-2,-,-,TGTGCCATCAGTGCAAAACAGGGAATAGGCTATGGCTACACCTTC,CAISAKQGIGYGYTF
TRBV18,TRBJ2-2,-,-,TGTGCCAGCTCACCGGGGACGAGGGCAAACACCGGGGAGCTGTTTTTT,CASSPGTRANTGELFF
TRBV7-9,TRBJ2-2,-,-,TGTGCCAGCAGCGAGACTCTAGGGGCGAACGGGGAGCTGTTTTTT,CASSETLGANGELFF
TRBV5-1,TRBJ1-2,-,-,TGCGCCAGCAGCAGCCGCCAGGGCTATGGCTACACCTTC,CASSSRQGYGYTF
TRBV15,TRBJ2-5,-,-,TGTGCCACCAGCAGAGATCCGGGAGAGACCCAGTACTTC,CATSRDPGETQYF
TRBV2,TRBJ1-1,-,-,TGTGCCAGCAGTGTATGGCCGAACACTGAAGCTTTCTTT,CASSVWPNTEAFF
TRBV5-1,TRBJ2-3,-,-,TGCGCCAGCAGCTTTAGCGGCCCCGGCGGAGATACGCAGTATTTT,CASSFSGPGGDTQYF
TRBV7-3,TRBJ1-2,-,-,TGTGCCAGCAGCACTCAAGCCCGGCTGTTAAACTATGGCTACACCTTC,CASSTQARLLNYGYTF
TRBV7-2,TRBJ2-5,once,-,TGTGCCAGCAGCTTCAAAGAGACCCAGTACTTC,CASSFKETQYF
TRBV19,TRBJ2-5,-,-,TGTGCCAGTAGTATTTCAACAGGGAAAGAGACCCAGTACTTC,CASSISTGKETQYF
TRBV5-5,TRBJ1-5,once,-,TGTGCCAGCAGCCCCGTGCGGCAGGGGAGCAATCAGCCCCAGCATTTT,CASSPVRQGSNQPQHF
TRBV5-1,TRBJ2-2,-,TRBD2,TGCGCCAGCAGCTCAGGGTGGACTAGCGGGGCCGGGGAGCTGTTTTTT,CASSSGWTSGAGELFF
TRBV6-1,TRBJ2-3,few,-,TGTGCCAGCAGTGGTCGGGGAGCCATCACAGATACGCAGTATTTT,CASSGRGAITDTQYF
TRBV21-1,TRBJ2-2,-,-,TGTGCCAGCAGCAAAAGTCAGGGCCAGGGGGTGGTTAAGGATCGAAGAAACACCGGGGAGCTGTTTTTT,CASSKSQGQGVVKDRRNTGELFF
TRBV27,TRBJ1-6,-,-,TGTGCCAGCAGTTCCCGGTGGTATCCGGGGCCCGATAATTCACCCCTCCACTTT,CASSSRWYPGPDNSPLHF
TRBV10-2,TRBJ2-7,few,-,TGCGCCAGCCGGCCCCAAGTCTCCTACGAGCAGTACTTC,CASRPQVSYEQYF
TRBV18,TRBJ1-1,-,TRBD1,TGTGCCAGCTCACTGGGACAGCCAAACACTGAAGCTTTCTTT,CASSLGQPNTEAFF
TRBV7-8,TRBJ1-4,-,TRBD1,TGTGCCAGCAGCCCGTACAGGGGATCCAACGAAAAACTGTTTTTT,CASSPYRGSNEKLFF
TRBV4-3,TRBJ1-1,-,-,TGCGCCAGCAGCCAAACTGTAACAGGCCGAGGGAACACTGAAGCTTTCTTT,CASSQTVTGRGNTEAFF
TRBV7-2,TRBJ2-4,-,-,TGTGCCAGCAGCTTCCAATCTACGCGACCCAAAAACATTCAGTACTTC,CASSFQSTRPKNIQYF